This T cell receptor (beta chain) was captured in a study of OX40 agonist ivuxolimab in advanced cancers. On the study more broadly: Patients assigned to dose escalation were diagnosed with hepatocellular carcinoma, melanoma, renal cell or head and neck cancer.

Study-level findings and limits: Mean expanded clone counts were higher in CD8+ than CD4+ T cells. Blood T cells, both CD4+ and CD8+, expanded clonally by week 6 at 0.1 to 3.0 mg/kg.

Sequencing was performed with immunoSEQ multiplex PCR; in TCRdb, only in-frame clones are kept and a portion is missing. The table lists some 86,000 clones, 87% of them singletons. Remarks on this clone: Its antigen is unknown.

Blood got drawn at baseline, again on cycle 4 day 1, and then on cycle 7 day 1. The CDR3 totals 14 residues. V was clipped by 7 bases and J by 7 bases, with 18 bases between them. Germline V CDR1 and CDR2: SGHNT, YYREEE (reference sequence). The sample was CD4+ or CD8+ T cells sorted from blood, taken in a trial of the OX40 agonist ivuxolimab. The chain couples TRBV5-4 to TRBJ1-3; D is possibly TRBD1 (6 bases). The receptor's source is an adult with an advanced solid tumor such as melanoma, head and neck, liver or kidney cancer. CDR3 nucleotides: TGTGCCAGCTCGGGGACATTCGAAGGCAACACCATATATTTT. Residues: CASSGTFEGNTIYF.